A selection of T cell receptor beta chains follows, all from one sample in a study of T-cell reconstitution after alpha-beta-depleted transplantation in children. TCRdb fed the PCR reads into MiXCR, producing one record per CDR3 protein. The repertoire has 540,000 or so distinct CDR3 sequences, under 30% of them found once; the top ten carry roughly 14%. The sample here was PBMCs, mostly from graft donor cells, taken 360 days after TCRalphabeta/CD19-depleted stem cell transplant. The source is a boy under two years old who had a stem cell transplant for acute myeloid leukemia, so the T cells may come from the graft donor. The conserved cysteine and the conserved F or W are not part of the CDR3 here. Clone size is shown for a subset of rows, as once, few, many or a class of expanded clone.

length: 12; J: TRBJ1-1; size: -; V: TRBV12-3/TRBV12-4; CDR3: ASSRDREDTEAF
length: 13; J: TRBJ2-1; size: few; V: TRBV7-2; CDR3: ASSLSGTAYNEQF
length: 12; J: TRBJ2-7; size: -; V: TRBV7-2; CDR3: ASSLSRSPSEQY
length: 10; J: TRBJ2-2; size: -; V: TRBV7-3; CDR3: ASSASGGELF
length: 12; J: TRBJ2-7; size: few; V: TRBV20-1; CDR3: SARAAAGGYEQY
length: 10; J: TRBJ2-1; size: many; V: TRBV11-2; CDR3: ASSLDRNEQF
length: 10; J: TRBJ2-7; size: many; V: TRBV5-1; CDR3: ASSQQGGEQY
length: 12; J: TRBJ1-1; size: -; V: TRBV7-9; CDR3: ASSLDGGSTEAF
length: 13; J: TRBJ2-3; size: many; V: TRBV7-2; CDR3: ASSYPTAGRDTQY
length: 16; J: TRBJ2-6; size: -; V: TRBV24-1; CDR3: ATSDPPGTETGANVLT
length: 13; J: TRBJ2-3; size: few; V: TRBV5-5; CDR3: ASSLGRVVTDTQY
length: 13; J: TRBJ1-5; size: few; V: TRBV7-9; CDR3: ASSPSTGFNQPQH
length: 14; J: TRBJ2-1; size: -; V: TRBV5-1; CDR3: ASSLVAVAHNGEQF
length: 15; J: TRBJ1-5; size: few; V: TRBV20-1; CDR3: CARDLGEIYSNQPQH
length: 12; J: TRBJ1-1; size: few; V: TRBV20-1; CDR3: SARPGPPNTEAF
length: 13; J: TRBJ2-3; size: -; V: TRBV7-9; CDR3: ASALAGGETDTQY
length: 13; J: TRBJ1-1; size: few; V: TRBV29-1; CDR3: SVRTDGTMNTEAF
length: 12; J: TRBJ2-7; size: -; V: TRBV12-3/TRBV12-4; CDR3: ASSFRGAEYEQY
length: 13; J: TRBJ2-3; size: few; V: TRBV12-3/TRBV12-4; CDR3: ASSPRDGSTDTQY
length: 12; J: TRBJ2-2; size: -; V: TRBV10-3; CDR3: AIRIGLIAGELF
length: 13; J: TRBJ2-3; size: -; V: TRBV20-1; CDR3: SASTVAGSTDTQY
length: 11; J: TRBJ2-3; size: -; V: TRBV20-1; CDR3: SAENGYTDTQY
length: 13; J: TRBJ2-1; size: few; V: TRBV5-5; CDR3: ASSYWTLGDNEQF
length: 13; J: TRBJ1-5; size: once; V: TRBV11-2; CDR3: ASSSLGDRNQPQH
length: 11; J: TRBJ1-5; size: -; V: TRBV27; CDR3: ASQVTRNQPQH
length: 13; J: TRBJ2-1; size: -; V: TRBV4-3; CDR3: ASSQERAGRDEQF
length: 16; J: TRBJ2-3; size: few; V: TRBV6-5; CDR3: ASSSGLAGLASTDTQY
length: 12; J: TRBJ2-1; size: -; V: TRBV12-3/TRBV12-4; CDR3: ASSTRQAGNEQF
length: 12; J: TRBJ2-7; size: -; V: TRBV10-3; CDR3: AIGGLSGTYEQY
length: 13; J: TRBJ2-3; size: few; V: TRBV10-2; CDR3: ASSDNPLNRDTQY
length: 13; J: TRBJ2-5; size: many; V: TRBV20-1; CDR3: SASGGAPMAETQY
length: 12; J: TRBJ1-2; size: -; V: TRBV6-1; CDR3: ASRFGTANLGYT
length: 10; J: TRBJ1-5; size: few; V: TRBV5-5; CDR3: ASRLGGGPQH
length: 11; J: TRBJ2-7; size: few; V: TRBV28; CDR3: ASSLIVSYEQY
length: 13; J: TRBJ2-6; size: few; V: TRBV30; CDR3: AWSVEDSGANVLT
length: 14; J: TRBJ2-7; size: -; V: TRBV7-2; CDR3: ASSSGTSGVPYEQY
length: 13; J: TRBJ2-1; size: -; V: TRBV7-2; CDR3: ASVGAGTIYNEQF
length: 18; J: TRBJ2-1; size: once; V: TRBV29-1; CDR3: SVTDLPGQGPISSYNEQF
length: 10; J: TRBJ1-2; size: many; V: TRBV20-1; CDR3: SAGGSNYGYT
length: 14; J: TRBJ2-3; size: -; V: TRBV5-5; CDR3: ASSLESRGNTDTQY
length: 13; J: TRBJ2-2; size: -; V: TRBV21-1; CDR3: ASSKQGEGTGELF
length: 12; J: TRBJ1-4; size: few; V: TRBV12-3/TRBV12-4; CDR3: ASSRQATNEKLF
length: 14; J: TRBJ1-5; size: many; V: TRBV6-5; CDR3: ASSYSKGQGDQPQH
length: 11; J: TRBJ2-1; size: many; V: TRBV20-1; CDR3: SLRTGLYNEQF
length: 15; J: TRBJ2-7; size: -; V: TRBV6-5; CDR3: ASSYLVNKAEDYEQY
length: 15; J: TRBJ2-3; size: few; V: TRBV15; CDR3: ATSRDLDSFEADTQY
length: 12; J: TRBJ2-5; size: many; V: TRBV7-2; CDR3: ASSSPGRVETQY
length: 14; J: TRBJ1-3; size: -; V: TRBV28; CDR3: ASSTPGTGFRNTIY
length: 13; J: TRBJ1-3; size: few; V: TRBV5-1; CDR3: ARWGALTSGNTIY
length: 12; J: TRBJ2-3; size: many; V: TRBV20-1; CDR3: SASSGGSTDTQY